This record covers a single T cell receptor (beta chain). The data belong to a study of blood T cell repertoires in COVID-19. Study overall: PBMCs, B-cell-depleted T cells, or T cells were the source of the cDNA or gDNA that made up the material.

Profiling relied on immunoSEQ multiplex PCR, and the TCRdb table lists in-frame clones only, not all of them. The sample holds 60,000 to 70,000 clones, 65% to 80% seen once. This receptor was obtained from a woman in her seventies with acute or convalescent COVID-19. The sequenced sample was peripheral blood.

CDR3 in DNA: TGTGCCAGCAATACAGGGCCCATGATGCCCCAGCATTTT. Protein: CASNTGPMMPQHF. The V gene is TRBV6-5, the J gene TRBJ1-5; tentatively, D is TRBD1 (6 bases). V lost 7 bases, J lost 9 bases, and 16 bases lay in between. Germline V CDR1 and CDR2: MNHEY, SVGAGI. There are 13 residues in the CDR3.